This record looks at one T cell receptor beta chain sequence and its context. Its antigen is still unknown. Here immunoSEQ multiplex PCR was the method, and the copy in TCRdb shows in-frame clones only, minus some. The sample records 40,000 to 45,000 clones, approximately 80% being singletons. The data were obtained in a study of OX40 agonist ivuxolimab in advanced cancers. About the study: Anti-PD-1, anti-PD-L1 or anti-CTLA-4 therapy given earlier was allowed, and 30% to 45% had some. Study observations and caveats: The study found among the lowest clonal expansion in partial responders at 0.1-3.0 mg/kg. Clonal expansion by week 6 occurred in CD4+ and CD8+ blood T cells (at 0.1 to 3.0 mg/kg).

The V and J ends lost 4 bases and 1 base respectively, with 18 bases between them. The CDR3 loop spans 17 amino acids. Germline V gene sequence: CDR1 SGHTA, CDR2 FQGNSA. V usage is TRBV7-2 and J usage is TRBJ2-3; TRBD1 or TRBD2 may be the D gene (5 bases each). The material was CD4+ or CD8+ T cells sorted from blood, obtained in a trial of the OX40 agonist ivuxolimab. This sequence was found in an adult with an advanced solid tumor such as melanoma, head and neck, liver or kidney cancer. Here the CDR3 reads CASSSTGTGGRTDTQYF. DNA of the CDR3: TGTGCCAGCAGCTCCACCGGGACGGGCGGCCGCACAGATACGCAGTATTTT.